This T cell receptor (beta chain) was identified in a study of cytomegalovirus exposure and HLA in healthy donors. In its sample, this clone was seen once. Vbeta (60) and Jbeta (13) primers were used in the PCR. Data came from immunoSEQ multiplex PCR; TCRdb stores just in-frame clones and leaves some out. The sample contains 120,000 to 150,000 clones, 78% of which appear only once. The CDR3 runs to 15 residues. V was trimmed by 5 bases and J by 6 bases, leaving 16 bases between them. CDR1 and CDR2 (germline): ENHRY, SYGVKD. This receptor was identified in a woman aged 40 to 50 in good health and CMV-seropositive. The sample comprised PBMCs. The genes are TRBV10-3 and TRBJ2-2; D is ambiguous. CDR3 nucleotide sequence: TGTGCCATCAGTAGACAATCAGGTTTTCCCGGGGAGCTGTTTTTT. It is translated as CAISRQSGFPGELFF.